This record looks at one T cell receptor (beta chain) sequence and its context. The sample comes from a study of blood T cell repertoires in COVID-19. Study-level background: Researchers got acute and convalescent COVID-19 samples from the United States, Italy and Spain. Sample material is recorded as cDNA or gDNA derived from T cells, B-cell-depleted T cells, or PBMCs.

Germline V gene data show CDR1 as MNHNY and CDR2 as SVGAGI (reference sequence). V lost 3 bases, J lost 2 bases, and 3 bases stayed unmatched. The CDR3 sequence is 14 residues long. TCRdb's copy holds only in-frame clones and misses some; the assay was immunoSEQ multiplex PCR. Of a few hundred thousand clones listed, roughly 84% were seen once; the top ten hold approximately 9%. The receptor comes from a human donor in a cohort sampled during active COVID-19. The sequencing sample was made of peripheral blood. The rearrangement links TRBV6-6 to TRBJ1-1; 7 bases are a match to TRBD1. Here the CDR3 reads CASSYSGGNTEAFF. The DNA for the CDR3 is TGTGCCAGCAGTTATTCAGGGGGTAACACTGAAGCTTTCTTT.